This TCR beta chain comes out of a study of T-cell memory formation after mild COVID-19. Study-wide results and caveats: CM and EM subsets held most contracting CD4+ clones; EMRA held CD8+ ones.

MiXCR, applied by TCRdb to the 5' RACE reads, yields one record per CDR3 protein. The sample carries some 250,000 distinct CDR3 sequences, around 10% recorded once. This clonotype was detected only a few times. The antigen is not known. The CDR3 covers 15 residues. Germline lookup yields CDR1 SGHVS and CDR2 FNYEAQ. Trimming stripped 5 bases from V and 5 bases from J, with 15 bases between. This sequence originates from a man aged 18 to 30 who had mild COVID-19 (a few samples of this study predate the infection). Cell type and time point are not known. The genes are TRBV7-6 and TRBJ2-2; D might be TRBD1 (8 bases). Source material: PBMCs or a T cell subset sorted from them (not recorded which). As DNA, the CDR3 is TGTGCCAGCAGCCCCGGACAGGGAGGGACCGGGGAGCTGTTTTTT. Translating it yields CASSPGQGGTGELFF.